These 12 T cell receptor beta chains were sequenced from one sample in a study of T-cell reconstitution after alpha-beta-depleted transplantation in children. This sample's TCRbeta library carried unique molecular identifier barcodes. TCRdb passed the PCR reads through MiXCR, listing each CDR3 protein once. The data contain about 310,000 distinct CDR3 sequences, more than 20% of them singletons. Sequenced material: PBMCs, mostly from graft donor cells, taken 180 days after TCRalphabeta/CD19-depleted stem cell transplant. All receptors derive from a male patient younger than 18 who had a stem cell transplant for acute lymphoblastic leukemia, so the T cells may come from the graft donor.

The chain links TRBV20-1 to TRBJ2-3; D is ambiguous. Trimming pared 3 bases from V and 6 bases from J, leaving 10 bases between. This CDR3 region has 12 residues. In germline, CDR1 is DFQATT, CDR2 SNEGSKA (reference sequence). CDR3 bases: TGCAGTGCTAGTAGCTTTGGTGATACGCAGTATTTT. Translation: CSASSFGDTQYF.

J is TRBJ2-6 and V is TRBV18; D ambiguous. Looked up from germline, CDR1 is KGHSH and CDR2 is LQKENI. The CDR3 is 14 residues long. The V end lost 3 bases, the J end lost 2 bases, and 5 bases lay between the germline ends. CDR3 DNA sequence: TGTGCCAGCTCACCCTCCCCTGGGGCCAACGTCCTGACTTTC. Translated, it gives CASSPSPGANVLTF.

This clonotype has a handful of counts. The CDR3 nucleotides are TGTGCCAGCAGCTGGGAGGCGACAGTCGCTGAGCAGTTCTTC. Its translation: CASSWEATVAEQFF. This chain uses TRBV11-2 with TRBJ2-1; tentatively, D is TRBD2 (6 bases). V was shortened by 4 bases and J by 9 bases, with 16 bases between the two germline ends. The length of the CDR3 is 14 residues. Germline-derived CDR1 and CDR2 are SGHAT and FQNNGV.

The chain has TRBV6-1 and TRBJ1-1; 11 bases are shared with TRBD1. With 10 bases clipped from V and 5 bases from J, the junction kept 12 bases outside the gene matches. The CDR3 totals 15 residues. Germline-derived CDR1 and CDR2 are MNHNS and SASEGT. The CDR3 region has the DNA TGTGCCAACAGCGCCGGGACAGGGGGACGGACTGAAGCTTTCTTT. It yields the protein CANSAGTGGRTEAFF.

The rearrangement links TRBV10-3 to TRBJ2-3; possible D gene TRBD1, 5 bases. Deletions cut 6 bases from V and 1 base from J, with 5 bases between. Germline V gene data show CDR1 as ENHRY and CDR2 as SYGVKD. This CDR3 is 12 amino acids long. The CDR3 nucleotides read TGTGCCATCAGGACAGGCACAGATACGCAGTATTTT. Its translation is CAIRTGTDTQYF.

The gene calls are TRBV7-7 and TRBJ2-7; D possibly corresponds to TRBD1 (8 bases). Germline V gene sequence: CDR1 SSHAT, CDR2 FNYEAQ (reference sequence). V was cut by 2 bases and J by 7 bases, with 12 bases left in between. The CDR3 loop spans 13 amino acids. CDR3 sequence reads: CASSLYRGGEQYF. CDR3 nucleotides: TGTGCCAGCAGCTTATACAGGGGGGGAGAGCAGTACTTC. Based on the CDR3 plus reference TRBV7-7 and TRBJ2-7, the full variable domain is GAGVSQSPRYKVTKRGQDVTLRCDPISSHATLYWYQQALGQGPEFLTYFNYEAQPDKSGLPSDRFSAERPEGSISTLTIQRTEQRDSAMYRCASSLYRGGEQYFGPGTRLTVT.

There are a few counts of this clonotype. This rearrangement joins TRBV2 to TRBJ2-7; TRBD2 matches at 11 bases. This CDR3 spans 16 amino acids. The germline V gene has CDR1 SNHLY and CDR2 FYNNEI. Losses at the gene ends were 1 base for V and 2 bases for J; bases not matched to a gene: 4. CDR3 residues: CASSEEGTSGAYEQYF. CDR3 nucleotide sequence: TGTGCCAGCAGTGAAGAGGGGACTAGCGGAGCCTACGAGCAGTACTTC. The full variable domain, in which reference TRBV2 and TRBJ2-7 provide the parts outside the CDR3, is EPEVTQTPSHQVTQMGQEVILRCVPISNHLYFYWYRQILGQKVEFLVSFYNNEISEKSEIFDDQFSVERPDGSNFTLKIRSTKLEDSAMYFCASSEEGTSGAYEQYFGPGTRLTVT.

This clonotype was counted a few times. The rearrangement joins TRBV18 to TRBJ1-4; D is perhaps TRBD1 (5 bases). Per the germline V gene, CDR1 is KGHSH and CDR2 is LQKENI. This CDR3 region has 15 residues. The V and J ends lost 1 base and 8 bases respectively, with 14 bases between them. The CDR3 is CASSPREGPTEKLFF. In DNA form, the CDR3 reads TGTGCCAGCTCACCACGGGAGGGGCCAACAGAAAAACTGTTTTTT.

This clonotype showed up just a few times. The gene calls are TRBV3-1 and TRBJ2-4, with D maybe TRBD1 (5 bases). The CDR3 spans 15 residues. The germline V gene has CDR1 LGHDT and CDR2 YNNKEL (reference sequence). V lost 7 bases, J lost 1 base, and 14 bases lay in between. The CDR3 spells CASTHQGIAKNIQYF. CDR3 DNA: TGTGCCAGCACCCACCAGGGAATTGCCAAAAACATTCAGTACTTC.

The table lists this clonotype with a few counts. CDR3 residues: CASSFSGTSHEQYF. Written as DNA, the CDR3 is TGTGCCAGCAGCTTTAGCGGGACTTCCCACGAGCAGTACTTC. The rearrangement links TRBV9 to TRBJ2-7; 8 bases line up with TRBD2. Unmatched junction bases numbered 8, after V lost 4 bases and J lost 5 bases. CDR3 length equals 14 residues. Germline V gives CDR1 SGDLS, CDR2 YYNGEE.

There are a few counts of this clonotype. The gene calls are TRBV6-5 and TRBJ2-7; 12 bases are shared with TRBD2. V gave up 4 bases and J gave up 2 bases; unmatched junction bases: 6. The CDR3 has 16 residues. CDR1 and CDR2 from the germline V gene are MNHEY and SVGAGI. The CDR3 DNA reads TGTGCCAGCAGTTTCAGGACTAGCGGGGCACCCTACGAGCAGTACTTC. Translating gives CASSFRTSGAPYEQYF.

The genes are TRBV6-5 and TRBJ2-7, with TRBD2 matching 9 bases. V lost 3 bases, J lost 7 bases, and 7 bases stayed unmatched. The CDR3 runs 14 residues. Germline V lookup: CDR1 MNHEY, CDR2 SVGAGI. CDR3 DNA: TGTGCCAGCAGTTATTTTAGCGGGAGCGGGGAGCAGTACTTC. Its translation: CASSYFSGSGEQYF.